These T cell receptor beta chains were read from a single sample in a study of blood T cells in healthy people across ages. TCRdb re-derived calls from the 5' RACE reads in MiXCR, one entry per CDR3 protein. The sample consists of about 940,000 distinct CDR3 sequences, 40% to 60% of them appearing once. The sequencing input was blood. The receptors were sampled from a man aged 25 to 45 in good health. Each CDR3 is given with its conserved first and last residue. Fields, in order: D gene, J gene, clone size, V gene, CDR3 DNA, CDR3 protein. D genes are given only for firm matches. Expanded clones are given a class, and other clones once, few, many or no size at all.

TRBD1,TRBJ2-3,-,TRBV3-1,TGTGCCAGCAGTTACAGGGGTTCCCCAGATACGCAGTATTTT,CASSYRGSPDTQYF
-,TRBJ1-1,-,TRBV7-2,TGTGCCAGCAGCGCGCGAGCCCCCGGGATGAACACTGAAGCTTTCTTT,CASSARAPGMNTEAFF
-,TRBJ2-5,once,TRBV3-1,TGTGCCAGCAGCCAAGGATTGGGCAGGGCTCAAGAGACCCAGTACTTC,CASSQGLGRAQETQYF
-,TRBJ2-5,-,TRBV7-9,TGTACCAGCAGCTTTGGACCGTGGCAGTACTTC,CTSSFGPWQYF
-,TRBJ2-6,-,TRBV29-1,TGCGGCGTTGAATTTGGCGTGTCTGGGGCCAACGTCCTGACTTTC,CGVEFGVSGANVLTF
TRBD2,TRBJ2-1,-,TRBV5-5,TGTGCCAGCAGCTCTTCATGGACTAGCAAGGGCCCCGATGAGCAGTTCTTC,CASSSSWTSKGPDEQFF
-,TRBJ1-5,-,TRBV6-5,TGTGCCAGCAGTTCCCTCCGCACCAGAAATAGCAATCAGCCCCAGCATTTT,CASSSLRTRNSNQPQHF
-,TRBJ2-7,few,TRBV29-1,TGCAGCGTTGAAGATTTCGCAGGGTCCTACGAGCAGTACTTC,CSVEDFAGSYEQYF
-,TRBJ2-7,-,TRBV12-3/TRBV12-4,TGTGCCAGCAGCAGCTTGACAGCCTACGAGCAGTACTTC,CASSSLTAYEQYF
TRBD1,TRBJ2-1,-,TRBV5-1,TGCGCCAGCAGCTGGGGGACAGGGAGGAATGAGCAGTTCTTC,CASSWGTGRNEQFF
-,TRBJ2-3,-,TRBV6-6,TGTGCCAGCAGTTACTCGAAAGGATCCACAGATACGCGGTATTTT,CASSYSKGSTDTRYF
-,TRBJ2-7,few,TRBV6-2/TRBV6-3,TGTGCCAGCAGTCCAGACTACTACGAGCAGTACTTC,CASSPDYYEQYF
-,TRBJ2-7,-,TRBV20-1,TGCAGTGCTCCCGACATAACCTACGAGCAGTACTTC,CSAPDITYEQYF
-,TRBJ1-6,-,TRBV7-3,TGTGCCAGCAGCTTAATTCAGGGGCTTTCACCCCTCCACTTT,CASSLIQGLSPLHF
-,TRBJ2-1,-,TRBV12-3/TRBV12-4,TGTGCCAGCAGTTTAGCCCCCCATGAGCAGTTCTTC,CASSLAPHEQFF
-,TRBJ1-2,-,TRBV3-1,TGTGCCAGCAGCCAAACTAGGTCTGGCTACACCTTC,CASSQTRSGYTF
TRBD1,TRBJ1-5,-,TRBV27,TGTGCCAGCAGTTCGTCGGACAGGGAGAATCAGCCCCAGCATTTT,CASSSSDRENQPQHF
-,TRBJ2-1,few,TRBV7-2,TGTGCCAGCAGCCCAGCAAGGACGTCCAATGAGCAGTTCTTC,CASSPARTSNEQFF
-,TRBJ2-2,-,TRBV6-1,TGTGCCAGCACCGAAAGAGGCAGGCGTTCTGCGAACACCGGGGAGCTGTTTTTT,CASTERGRRSANTGELFF
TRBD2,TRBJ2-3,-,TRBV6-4,TGTGCCAGCAGTGACCTAGCGGGGAGCACAGATACGCAGTATTTT,CASSDLAGSTDTQYF
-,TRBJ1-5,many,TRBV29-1,TGCAGCCCCGCCAGGACCAACAATCAGCCCCAGCATTTT,CSPARTNNQPQHF
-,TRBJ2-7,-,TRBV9,TGTGCCAGCAGCGTAGGGACGAAAGCCTACGAGCAGTACTTC,CASSVGTKAYEQYF
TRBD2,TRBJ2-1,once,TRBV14,TGTGCCAGCAGCCAACAACTAGCGGGAGTTGTCAATGAGCAGTTCTTC,CASSQQLAGVVNEQFF
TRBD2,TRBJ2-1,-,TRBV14,TGTGCCAGCAGCGCACAGTCCAGCGGGAGGGAATATGAGCAGTTCTTC,CASSAQSSGREYEQFF
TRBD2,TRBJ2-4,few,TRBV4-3,TGCGCCAGCAGCCAAGGTCAATTAGCGGGGCTAGCCAAAAACATTCAGTACTTC,CASSQGQLAGLAKNIQYF
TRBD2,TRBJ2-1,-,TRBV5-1,TGCGCCAGCAGCATAGACTTAGCGGGGGTATACAATGAGCAGTTCTTC,CASSIDLAGVYNEQFF
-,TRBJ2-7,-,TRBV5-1,TGCGCCGGCAGCTTGAACAGGGCCGAGCAGTACTTC,CAGSLNRAEQYF
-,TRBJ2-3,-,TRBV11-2,TGTGCCAGCACAGGGGGGGGGGCGGAGATTTACACAGATACGCAGTATTTT,CASTGGGAEIYTDTQYF
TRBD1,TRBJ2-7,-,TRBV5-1,TGCGCCAGCAGCTTGGCCTTAACAGGGGGGTATAATGAGCAGTACTTC,CASSLALTGGYNEQYF
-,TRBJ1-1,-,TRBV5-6,TGTGCCAGCAGCTTGGTCGGACAGACAAACACTGAAGCTTTCTTT,CASSLVGQTNTEAFF
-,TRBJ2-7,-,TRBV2,TGTGCCAGCATTCCGGGCTGGGGCGAGCAGTACTTC,CASIPGWGEQYF
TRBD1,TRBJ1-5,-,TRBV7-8,TGTGCCAGCAGCTTGACAGGGTGGAGCAATCAGCCCCAGCATTTT,CASSLTGWSNQPQHF
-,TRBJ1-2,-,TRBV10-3,TGTGCCATCACCGACAGCAGGGGCTACACCTTC,CAITDSRGYTF
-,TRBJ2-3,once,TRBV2,TGTGCCAGCAGTGTGTTGAGAACAGATACGCAGTCTTTT,CASSVLRTDTQSF
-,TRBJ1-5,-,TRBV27,TGTGCCAGGGGGTGCTACGTTCTAGCGGTTCAGCCCCAGCATTTT,CARGCYVLAVQPQHF
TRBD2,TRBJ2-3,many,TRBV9,TGTGCCAGCAGCGTAGATAGCGGGGGGACGGATACGCAGTATTTT,CASSVDSGGTDTQYF
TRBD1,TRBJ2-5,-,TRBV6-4,TGTGCCAGCAGTGTTTCAGGGGGCGGCCAAGAGACCCAGTACTTC,CASSVSGGGQETQYF
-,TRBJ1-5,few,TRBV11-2,TGTGCCAGCAGCTTAGAGGGGGCGCGCAATCAGCCCCAGCATTTT,CASSLEGARNQPQHF
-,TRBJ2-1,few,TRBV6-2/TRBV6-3,TGTGCCAGCAGTAGCCATGGGCCTCAAAAGGGGGGGGCGACAAATGAGCAGTTCTTC,CASSSHGPQKGGATNEQFF
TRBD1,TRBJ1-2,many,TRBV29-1,TGCAGCGCTGGAGGACAGGGCTATGGCTACACCTTC,CSAGGQGYGYTF
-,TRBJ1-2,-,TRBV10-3,TGTGCCATCACCCCGGGCCCGGGCTCCATTAACTATGGCTACACCTTC,CAITPGPGSINYGYTF